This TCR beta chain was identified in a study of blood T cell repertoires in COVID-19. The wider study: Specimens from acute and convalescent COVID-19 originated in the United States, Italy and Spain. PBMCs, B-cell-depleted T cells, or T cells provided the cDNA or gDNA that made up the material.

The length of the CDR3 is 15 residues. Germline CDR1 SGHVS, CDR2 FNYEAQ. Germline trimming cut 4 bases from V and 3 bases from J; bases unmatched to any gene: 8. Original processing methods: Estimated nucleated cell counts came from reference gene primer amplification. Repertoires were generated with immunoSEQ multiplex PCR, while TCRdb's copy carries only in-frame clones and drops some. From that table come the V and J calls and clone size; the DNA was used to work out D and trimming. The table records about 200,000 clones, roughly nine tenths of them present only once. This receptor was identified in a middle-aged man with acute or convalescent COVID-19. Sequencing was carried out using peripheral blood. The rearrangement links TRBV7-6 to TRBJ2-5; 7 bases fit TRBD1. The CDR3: CASSSLIQGEETQYF. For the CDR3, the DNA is TGTGCCAGCAGCTCCCTAATTCAGGGGGAAGAGACCCAGTACTTC.